This entry lists 25 T cell receptor beta chains sequenced from one sample in a study of blood T cell repertoires in COVID-19. This table comes from immunoSEQ multiplex PCR, and its TCRdb copy is limited to in-frame clones, with some not included. The repertoire holds over 150,000 clones, with about 85% as singletons. Specimen: peripheral blood. These receptors were taken from a man between 40 and 49 years old with acute or convalescent COVID-19.

V is TRBV19 and J is TRBJ2-2, with TRBD1 as a possible D gene (6 bases). The V gene lost 5 bases and the J gene lost 3 bases, with 19 bases spanning the gap. Germline CDR1 is LNHDA and CDR2 is SQIVND (reference sequence). CDR3 length: 17 residues. CDR3 in DNA: TGTGCCAGTAGTGGCCATTTGGGGGCGGTCGACACCGGGGAGCTGTTTTTT. This translates into CASSGHLGAVDTGELFF.

This clone has only one observation. The chain carries TRBV2 and TRBJ2-4, with D unresolved. The V end was cut by 3 bases, the J end by 6 bases, with 9 bases between. This CDR3 comprises 13 residues. Germline-derived CDR1 and CDR2 are SNHLY and FYNNEI. CDR3 DNA: TGTGCCAGCAGTGACCCCCGGGTAAACATTCAGTACTTC. This encodes CASSDPRVNIQYF.

The chain joins TRBV4-3 to TRBJ1-1; 9 bases line up with TRBD1. V lost 1 base and J lost 1; bases outside the gene matches: 4. Germline lookup yields CDR1 LGHNA and CDR2 YSLEER. The CDR3 spans 16 residues. The CDR3 region has the DNA TGCGCCAGCAGCCAAGGGACAGGGGAAAAGAACACTGAAGCTTTCTTT. This encodes CASSQGTGEKNTEAFF.

V and J are TRBV5-6 and TRBJ1-2; D possibly corresponds to TRBD1 (6 bases). The V and J ends lost 2 bases and 3 bases respectively, with 11 bases between them. CDR1 and CDR2 from the germline V gene are SGHDT and YYEEEE. The CDR3 contains 14 residues. CDR3 DNA sequence: TGTGCCAGCAGCTTCGGACCAGGGGACTATGGCTACACCTTC. Translating it yields CASSFGPGDYGYTF.

This chain joins TRBV9 and TRBJ1-1, with 10 positions matching TRBD1. The CDR3 is made up of 15 amino acids. In germline, CDR1 is SGDLS, CDR2 YYNGEE. With 3 bases clipped from V and 4 bases from J, the junction kept 6 bases outside the gene matches. DNA for the CDR3: TGTGCCAGCAGCGGTGGACAGGGGGGGATCACTGAAGCTTTCTTT. As protein: CASSGGQGGITEAFF.

This sequence joins TRBV6-5 and TRBJ1-6, with 7 bases that match TRBD1. This CDR3 comprises 14 residues. CDR1 and CDR2 from the germline V gene are MNHEY and SVGAGI. V lost 10 bases, J lost 10 bases, and 13 bases stayed unmatched. This chain's CDR3 is CATRYGTELSPLHF. The CDR3 DNA reads as TGTGCCACCCGTTACGGGACAGAGTTATCACCCCTCCACTTT.

The chain is built from TRBV29-1 and TRBJ1-2; the D gene is possibly TRBD1 (5 bases). Germline CDR1 is SQVTM and CDR2 is ANQGSEA. This CDR3 is built from 13 residues. Trimming pared 7 bases from V and 4 bases from J, leaving 16 bases between. CDR3 in amino acids: CSGSTDSSYGYTF. In DNA, the CDR3 is TGCAGCGGATCGACAGATTCCTCCTATGGCTACACCTTC.

As for this clone: Compared with germline, one end of the junction differs, possibly owing to a read error. The chain combines TRBV3-1 (or the pseudogene TRBV3-2) with TRBJ1-3; no clear D gene. This CDR3 comprises 16 residues. Germline lookup yields CDR1 LGHDT and CDR2 YNNKEL (reference sequence). DNA of the CDR3: TGTGCCAGCAGCCAAGATATAGGCATTCTTGGAGACACCATATATTTT. It yields the protein CASSQDIGILGDTIYF.

The chain uses TRBV6-2 or TRBV6-3 and TRBJ1-2; perhaps TRBD1 as D (5 bases). The CDR3 contains 15 residues. Germline loops: CDR1 MNHEY, CDR2 SVGEGT. The V gene lost 2 bases and the J gene lost 4 bases, with 14 bases spanning the gap. Written as DNA, the CDR3 is TGTGCCAGCAGTTACCCCCCGACAGATTCCTATGGCTACACCTTC. Residues: CASSYPPTDSYGYTF.

The chain is built from TRBV5-6 and TRBJ1-1; the D is unclear. Trimming took off 3 bases at V and 0 bases at J, with 12 bases between the two ends. The CDR3 has 15 residues. CDR1 and CDR2 (germline): SGHDT, YYEEEE. CDR3 protein: CASSYEGSLNTEAFF. In DNA form, the CDR3 reads TGTGCCAGCAGCTACGAGGGCAGTCTGAACACTGAAGCTTTCTTT.

CDR3 region: CAISVSIVQGSYEQYF. The CDR3 DNA reads TGTGCCATCAGTGTCTCGATCGTCCAGGGATCCTACGAGCAGTACTTC. The chain couples TRBV10-3 to TRBJ2-7, with D possibly TRBD1 on 5 matching bases. The CDR3 spans 16 residues. Looked up from germline, CDR1 is ENHRY and CDR2 is SYGVKD. The V and J ends lost 4 bases and 1 base respectively, with 17 bases between them.

CDR3 sequence (DNA): TGTGCCAGCTCACCACCGGGGACAGGGAATAACTATGGCTACACCTTC. Encoded protein: CASSPPGTGNNYGYTF. V and J are TRBV18 and TRBJ1-2; 9 positions match TRBD1. V lost 0 bases, J lost 1 base, and 3 bases stayed unmatched. Germline V gives CDR1 KGHSH, CDR2 LQKENI. The CDR3 length is 16 residues.

About this clone itself: One end of the junction fails to match germline, which may point to a read error. This rearrangement joins TRBV11-2 to TRBJ2-3; 7 nucleotides agree with TRBD2. The germline V gene encodes CDR1 SGHAT and CDR2 FQNNGV. The CDR3 has 18 amino acids. The CDR3 DNA follows: TGTGCCAGCAGCTCCGGCGGCCTAGCGGAATATCCCACAGATGCGCAGTATTTT. This codes for CASSSGGLAEYPTDAQYF.

The rearrangement links TRBV2 to TRBJ1-5; TRBD1 matches 7 bases. CDR3 length: 14 residues. The junction had 5 bases not matched to a gene; V was cut back by 6 bases and J by 3 bases. Germline V gene lookup returns CDR1 SNHLY and CDR2 FYNNEI. CDR3 nucleotide sequence: TGTGCCAGCAGGACAGGGACAAACAATCAGCCCCAGCATTTT. This codes for CASRTGTNNQPQHF.

The rearrangement links TRBV28 to TRBJ1-5; the D is unclear. The ends were cut back, 5 bases at V and 2 bases at J, with 13 bases in the middle. The CDR3 contains 15 residues. The germline gives CDR1 MDHEN, CDR2 SYDVKM. Here the CDR3 reads CASSTQTGGNQPQHF. The CDR3 coding sequence is TGTGCCAGCAGTACTCAGACGGGAGGCAATCAGCCCCAGCATTTT.

This sequence joins TRBV4-3 and TRBJ2-1, with 13 positions matching TRBD2. V dropped 4 bases and J dropped 1; count of bases not matched to a gene: 4. The length of the CDR3 is 17 residues. Germline V gene lookup returns CDR1 LGHNA and CDR2 YSLEER. The CDR3 loop is CASSPGLAGTSYNEQFF. CDR3 DNA sequence: TGCGCCAGCAGCCCGGGACTAGCGGGGACTTCCTACAATGAGCAGTTCTTC.

This clone appeared once. The chain uses TRBV3-1 (or the pseudogene TRBV3-2) and TRBJ1-2; TRBD1 matches 7 bases. The CDR3 is 16 amino acids. The V and J ends lost 4 bases and 0 bases, in that order; junction bases with no gene match: 8. Germline lookup yields CDR1 LGHDT and CDR2 YNNKEL (reference sequence). This chain's CDR3 is CASSRTGTAANYGYTF. DNA for the CDR3: TGTGCCAGCAGCCGGACCGGGACAGCTGCTAACTATGGCTACACCTTC.

The chain has TRBV5-4 and TRBJ2-1; D unclear. In germline, CDR1 is SGHNT, CDR2 YYREEE (reference sequence). The CDR3 has 16 amino acids. V was clipped by 0 bases and J by 2 bases, with 12 bases between them. CDR3 amino acids: CASSLGDPGPYNEQFF. Written as DNA, the CDR3 is TGTGCCAGCAGCTTGGGAGACCCGGGTCCCTACAATGAGCAGTTCTTC.

The sample holds a few counts of this clone. This chain joins TRBV5-5 and TRBJ1-2; unclear D gene. The CDR3 has 15 amino acids. V was cut by 1 base and J by 4 bases, with 14 bases left in between. Germline loops: CDR1 SGHKS, CDR2 YYEKEE (reference sequence). The CDR3 sequence: CASSLTYSSAYGYTF. The CDR3 DNA follows: TGTGCCAGCAGCTTGACGTACAGCTCAGCCTATGGCTACACCTTC. Together with reference TRBV5-5 and TRBJ1-2, the CDR3 gives the full variable domain: DAGVTQSPTHLIKTRGQQVTLRCSPISGHKSVSWYQQVLGQGPQFIFQYYEKEERGRGNFPDRFSARQFPNYSSELNVNALLLGDSALYLCASSLTYSSAYGYTFGSGTRLTVV.

This rearrangement joins TRBV6-1 to TRBJ2-5, with TRBD1 identical over 7 bases. V dropped 3 bases and J dropped 4; count of bases not matched to a gene: 11. Germline V gene sequence: CDR1 MNHNS, CDR2 SASEGT. The CDR3 runs 16 residues. The CDR3 spells CASSEMGRGRGETQYF. In DNA form, the CDR3 reads TGTGCCAGCAGTGAGATGGGTAGGGGGCGCGGAGAGACCCAGTACTTC.

The chain carries TRBV6-1 and TRBJ2-5, with D tentatively TRBD2 (7 bases). The CDR3 has 13 amino acids. V was shortened by 3 bases and J by 7 bases, with 12 bases between the two germline ends. Germline V lookup: CDR1 MNHNS, CDR2 SASEGT. CDR3 DNA: TGTGCCAGCAGTGAGGATAGGGGGGGGACCCAGTACTTC. As protein: CASSEDRGGTQYF.

J is TRBJ2-2 and V is TRBV6-4; 9 positions match TRBD2. The germline CDR1 and CDR2 sequences are MRHNA and SNTAGT. The CDR3 runs 14 residues. Trimming at V came to 2 bases and at J to 6 bases, leaving 1 base not matched to a gene. CDR3 sequence (DNA): TGTGCCAGCAGTGACGGCGGGGGGGCCGGGGAGCTGTTTTTT. This sequence encodes CASSDGGGAGELFF.

The chain recombines TRBV7-2 with TRBJ1-4; D may be TRBD1 (5 bases). The CDR3 consists of 14 residues. Trimming took off 5 bases at V and 12 bases at J, with 19 bases between the two ends. Germline V gene data show CDR1 as SGHTA and CDR2 as FQGNSA. The CDR3 region is CASSPWRGVGELFF. In DNA, the CDR3 is TGTGCCAGCAGCCCCTGGCGGGGGGTTGGGGAACTGTTTTTT.

The rearrangement links TRBV18 to TRBJ1-5; D is uncertain. Germline CDR1 reads KGHSH; CDR2 reads LQKENI. Trimming cost V 0 bases and J 4 bases, with 4 bases left between them. This CDR3 spans 13 amino acids. CDR3 amino acids: CASSPPTNQPQHF. DNA for the CDR3: TGTGCCAGCTCACCACCGACTAATCAGCCCCAGCATTTT.

About this clone: The sample contains more than one DNA sequence encoding this CDR3. This chain joins TRBV6-1 and TRBJ1-4; D is possibly TRBD1 (6 bases). The CDR3 extends over 12 amino acids. The V end was cut by 3 bases, the J end by 7 bases, with 6 bases between. Germline loops: CDR1 MNHNS, CDR2 SASEGT. CDR3 DNA: TGTGCCAGCAGTGACAGGGGTGAAAAACTGTTTTTT. Its translation: CASSDRGEKLFF.